This T cell receptor beta chain appears in the sequencing data of a study of shared clonotypes between healthy human individuals. General study results and limits: When compared with the clonotypes that were shared by all four sorted-subset donors, the non-shared clonotypes turned out to have lower generation probabilities.

As defined, naive CD8 cells were CD45RO-negative and positively selected for CCR7, with terminally differentiated effector memory CD45RA+ cells excluded. V gave up 8 bases and J gave up 3 bases, with 20 bases separating them. Germline values: CDR1 SNHLY, CDR2 FYNNEI. The CDR3 length is 15 residues. To note about this clone: Its antigen is not known.

Method: immunoSEQ multiplex PCR; TCRdb's copy keeps in-frame clones and lacks some. The table lists roughly 2.1 million clones, about 93% of them singletons. V usage is TRBV2 and J usage is TRBJ2-7; tentative D call: TRBD1 (5 bases). The specimen was naive CD8+ T cells from PBMCs. The receptor was isolated from a young man in good health. Some clones in this sample may be carry-over from other donors' samples. The CDR3 loop reads CASLDSSQKIYEQYF. The CDR3 DNA is TGTGCCAGCTTAGACAGTAGTCAAAAGATCTACGAGCAGTACTTC.